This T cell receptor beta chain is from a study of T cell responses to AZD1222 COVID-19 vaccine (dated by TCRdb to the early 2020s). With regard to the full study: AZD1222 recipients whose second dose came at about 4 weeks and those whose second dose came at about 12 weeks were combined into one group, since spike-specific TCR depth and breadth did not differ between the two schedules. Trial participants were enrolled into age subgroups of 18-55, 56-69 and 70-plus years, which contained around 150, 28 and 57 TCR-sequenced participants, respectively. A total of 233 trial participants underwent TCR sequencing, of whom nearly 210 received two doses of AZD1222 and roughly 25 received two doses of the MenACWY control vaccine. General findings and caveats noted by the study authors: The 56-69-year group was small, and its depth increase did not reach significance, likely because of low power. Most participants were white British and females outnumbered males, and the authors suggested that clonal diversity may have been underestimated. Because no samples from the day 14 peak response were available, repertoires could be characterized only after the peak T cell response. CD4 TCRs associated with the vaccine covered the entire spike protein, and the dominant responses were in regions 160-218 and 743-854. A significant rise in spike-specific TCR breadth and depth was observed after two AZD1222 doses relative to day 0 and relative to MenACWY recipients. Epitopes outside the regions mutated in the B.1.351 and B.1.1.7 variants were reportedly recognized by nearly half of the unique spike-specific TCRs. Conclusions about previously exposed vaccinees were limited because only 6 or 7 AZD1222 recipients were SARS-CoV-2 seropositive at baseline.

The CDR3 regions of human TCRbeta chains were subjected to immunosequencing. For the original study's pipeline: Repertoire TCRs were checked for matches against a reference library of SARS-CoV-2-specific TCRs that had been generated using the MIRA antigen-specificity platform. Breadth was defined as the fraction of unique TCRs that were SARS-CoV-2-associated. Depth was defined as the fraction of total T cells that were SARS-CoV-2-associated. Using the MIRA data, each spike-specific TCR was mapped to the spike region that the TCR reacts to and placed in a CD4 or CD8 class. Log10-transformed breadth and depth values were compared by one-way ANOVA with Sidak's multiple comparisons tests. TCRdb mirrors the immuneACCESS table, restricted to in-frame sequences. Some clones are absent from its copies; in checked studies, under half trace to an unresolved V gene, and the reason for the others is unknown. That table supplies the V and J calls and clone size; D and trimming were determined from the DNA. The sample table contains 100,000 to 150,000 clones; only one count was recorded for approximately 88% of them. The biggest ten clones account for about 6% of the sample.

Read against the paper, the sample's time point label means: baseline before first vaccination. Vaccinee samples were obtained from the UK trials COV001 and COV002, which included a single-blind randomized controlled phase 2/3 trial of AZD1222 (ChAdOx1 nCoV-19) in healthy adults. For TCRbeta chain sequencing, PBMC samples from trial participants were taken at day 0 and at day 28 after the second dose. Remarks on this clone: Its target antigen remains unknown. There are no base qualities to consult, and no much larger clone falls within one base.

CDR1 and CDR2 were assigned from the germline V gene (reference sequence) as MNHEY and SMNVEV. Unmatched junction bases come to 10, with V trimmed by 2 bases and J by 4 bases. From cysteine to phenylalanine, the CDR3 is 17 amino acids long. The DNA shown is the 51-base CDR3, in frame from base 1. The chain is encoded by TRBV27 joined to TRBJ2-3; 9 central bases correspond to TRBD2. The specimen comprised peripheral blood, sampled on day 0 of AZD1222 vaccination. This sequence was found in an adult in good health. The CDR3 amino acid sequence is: CASSLAGGPLSADTQYF. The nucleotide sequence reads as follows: TGTGCCAGCAGTTTAGCGGGGGGGCCCTTAAGCGCAGATACGCAGTATTTT.